These 11 T cell receptor beta chains originate from one sample sequenced in a study of response to subunit inactivated influenza vaccine. MiXCR, applied by TCRdb to the RT-PCR reads, yields one record per CDR3 protein. The sample records approximately 170,000 distinct CDR3 sequences, roughly 14% being singletons. The sample consisted of CD8+ T cells sorted from PBMCs, taken 5 days after vaccination. The receptor source for this set is a man aged 45-65 years who received an inactivated influenza vaccine.

This clonotype was seen a few times. The chain recombines TRBV12-3 or TRBV12-4 with TRBJ2-7; a weak D match, TRBD2 (5 bases). The CDR3 loop spans 14 amino acids. V was clipped by 7 bases and J by 0 bases, with 13 bases between them. DNA of the CDR3: TGTGCCAGCACCAGCGGTCTTCTCTCCTACGAGCAGTACTTC. Translated, it gives CASTSGLLSYEQYF.

The chain joins TRBV30 to TRBJ2-1, with TRBD2 matching over 9 bases. The CDR3 is 13 amino acids. The germline V gene has CDR1 GTSNPN and CDR2 SVGIG (reference sequence). The V segment lost 4 bases and the J segment 7 bases; nucleotides outside the gene matches: 5. The CDR3 reads CAWNSGSGNEQFF. The CDR3, as DNA: TGTGCCTGGAATAGCGGGAGTGGGAATGAGCAGTTCTTC.

The J gene is TRBJ2-1, the V gene TRBV27; D remains ambiguous. The CDR3 length is 17 residues. Trimming pared 0 bases from V and 0 bases from J, leaving 12 bases between. CDR1 is MNHEY and CDR2 is SMNVEV in the germline V gene (reference sequence). CDR3 region: CASSLSTPYSSYNEQFF. For the CDR3, the DNA is TGTGCCAGCAGTTTATCTACCCCTTACAGCTCCTACAATGAGCAGTTCTTC.

This chain uses TRBV12-3 or TRBV12-4 with TRBJ2-2, with a possible D match to TRBD1 (5 bases). The CDR3 has 14 amino acids. V was shortened by 5 bases and J by 3 bases, with 10 bases between the two germline ends. This CDR3 reads CASSETVYTGELFF. As DNA, the CDR3 is TGTGCCAGCAGTGAGACAGTTTACACCGGGGAGCTGTTTTTT.

This clonotype has more than one count but fewer than ten. The V and J genes are TRBV14 and TRBJ2-7; D unresolved. The CDR3 contains 14 residues. V lost 1 base and J 3 bases, leaving 10 bases between the germline ends. The germline V gene has CDR1 SGHDN and CDR2 FVKESK. The CDR3 nucleotides are TGTGCCAGCAGCCAAGGATATGGCGGCTACGAGCAGTACTTC. The encoded protein is CASSQGYGGYEQYF.

This clonotype was seen a handful of times. The chain has TRBV6-2 or TRBV6-3 and TRBJ2-1; 10 bases agree with TRBD2. The CDR3 has 15 residues. The ends lost 2 bases at V and 8 bases at J; junction bases unmatched: 6. Germline loops: CDR1 MNHEY, CDR2 SVGEGT. The CDR3: CASSYRTSGFDEQFF. DNA of the CDR3: TGTGCCAGCAGTTACCGGACTAGCGGCTTCGATGAGCAGTTCTTC.

The V gene is TRBV3-1, the J gene TRBJ2-1; TRBD2 aligns across 10 bases. V gave up 5 bases and J gave up 4 bases; unmatched junction bases: 8. The length of the CDR3 is 16 residues. CDR1 and CDR2 from the germline V gene are LGHDT and YNNKEL (reference sequence). The CDR3 DNA sequence: TGTGCCAGCAGCGACCTAGCGGGAGCCCCTTACAATGAGCAGTTCTTC. This gives the protein CASSDLAGAPYNEQFF.

CDR3 protein: CASLTQGIPYEQYF. The DNA for the CDR3 is TGCGCCAGCCTTACTCAGGGTATTCCCTACGAGCAGTACTTC. The chain recombines TRBV10-2 with TRBJ2-7; TRBD1 might be the D (5 bases). Germline V CDR1 and CDR2: WSHSY, SAAADI. Trimming stripped 8 bases from V and 2 bases from J, with 16 bases between. The CDR3 covers 14 residues.

In this sample, this clonotype turned up many times. The genes are TRBV4-1 and TRBJ2-1; 14 bases are a match to TRBD2. Per germline, CDR1 MGHRA and CDR2 YSYEKL. CDR3 length: 16 residues. The V and J ends lost 4 bases and 3 bases, in that order; junction bases with no gene match: 2. The CDR3 DNA is TGCGCCAGCAGCCCCGGACTAGCGGGAGGCTACAATGAGCAGTTCTTC. Protein sequence: CASSPGLAGGYNEQFF.

The chain combines TRBV20-1 with TRBJ1-1; no clear D gene. The CDR3 extends over 13 amino acids. Between the trimmed V and J ends, which lost 0 bases and 1 base, there was a span of 6 bases. Per the germline V gene, CDR1 is DFQATT and CDR2 is SNEGSKA (reference sequence). The CDR3 loop reads CSARESTNTEAFF. CDR3 coding DNA: TGCAGTGCTAGAGAGAGCACGAACACTGAAGCTTTCTTT.

In its sample, this clonotype was seen a few times. The chain carries TRBV20-1 and TRBJ1-5; D perhaps matches TRBD1 (6 bases). Trimming removed 5 bases from V and 5 bases from J, with 22 bases in between. The CDR3 is 16 amino acids. The germline gives CDR1 DFQATT, CDR2 SNEGSKA (reference sequence). CDR3 sequence: CSAPDRLSRFDQPQHF. For the CDR3, the DNA is TGCAGTGCTCCGGACAGACTGAGCAGGTTTGATCAGCCCCAGCATTTT.